The 5 T cell receptor beta chains given below trace back to one sample, sequenced in a study of blood T cell repertoires in COVID-19. Profiling relied on immunoSEQ multiplex PCR, and the TCRdb table lists in-frame clones only, not all of them. The sample holds roughly 330,000 clones, 75% to 90% seen once. The sequencing input was PBMCs or T cells enriched from blood (not recorded which). Source of these receptors: a man aged 25 to 45 who had recovered from COVID-19.

The chain joins TRBV9 to TRBJ2-7; 7 positions match TRBD2. CDR1 is SGDLS, CDR2 YYNGEE, per germline. V shed 0 bases, J shed 4 bases, and the junction held 10 bases outside the gene matches. The CDR3 is 16 amino acids. The CDR3 spells CASSVAGSSGEYEQYF. CDR3 DNA: TGTGCCAGCAGCGTAGCCGGGTCTAGCGGAGAGTACGAGCAGTACTTC.

This chain uses TRBV4-1 with TRBJ2-3, with TRBD2 as a possible D gene (6 bases). CDR1 MGHRA and CDR2 YSYEKL come from the germline V gene. The V gene lost 4 bases and the J gene lost 2 bases, with 10 bases spanning the gap. The CDR3 runs 14 residues. The CDR3 region is CASSLGGVTDTQYF. The CDR3 bases are TGCGCCAGCAGCCTCGGAGGGGTCACAGATACGCAGTATTTT.

V gene TRBV7-2 combines with J gene TRBJ2-7, with D perhaps matching TRBD1 (5 bases). The CDR3 is 14 residues long. Trimming took off 0 bases at V and 5 bases at J, with 11 bases between the two ends. Germline V gives CDR1 SGHTA, CDR2 FQGNSA. The chain's CDR3 is CASSLARAEDEQYF. The CDR3 DNA sequence: TGTGCCAGCAGCTTAGCCAGGGCCGAGGACGAGCAGTACTTC. Complete variable domain (other parts from reference TRBV7-2 and TRBJ2-7): GAGVSQSPSNKVTEKGKDVELRCDPISGHTALYWYRQSLGQGLEFLIYFQGNSAPDKSGLPSDRFSAERTGGSVSTLTIQRTQQEDSAVYLCASSLARAEDEQYFGPGTRLTVT.

This chain joins TRBV19 and TRBJ1-5, with 9 bases aligning to TRBD1. This CDR3 spans 16 amino acids. CDR1 is LNHDA and CDR2 is SQIVND in the germline V gene (reference sequence). V shed 4 bases and J 7 bases; nucleotides not matched to a gene: 11. The CDR3 spells CASSRLQGAQGQPQHF. The CDR3 coding sequence is TGTGCCAGTAGTAGGTTACAGGGGGCACAGGGGCAGCCCCAGCATTTT.

This clone was seen a single time. The V and J genes are TRBV6-5 and TRBJ1-6; TRBD1 might be the D (5 bases). Germline V gene lookup returns CDR1 MNHEY and CDR2 SVGAGI. Between the trimmed V and J ends, which lost 9 bases and 10 bases, there was a span of 22 bases. The CDR3 sequence is 15 residues long. The CDR3 loop reads CASIVLGGVGSPLHF. The CDR3 DNA follows: TGTGCCAGTATAGTCTTGGGGGGTGTGGGGTCACCCCTCCACTTT.